Each of the 13 T cell receptor beta chains below was sequenced from the same sample in a study of blood T cells in healthy people across ages. For the second PCR, which ran for 7 to 11 cycles, a sample-barcoded 5' primer and a J-beta primer mix were used. TCRdb reprocessed the 5' RACE reads with MiXCR, giving one entry per CDR3 protein. The table includes about 400,000 distinct CDR3 sequences, approximately 47% detected once. Material for sequencing was blood. All receptors come from a man aged 55-75 years in good health.

This clonotype appeared a single time. The chain carries TRBV29-1 and TRBJ1-1; no clear D. The CDR3 is 13 amino acids. Trimming shortened V by 1 base and J by 2 bases, and 8 bases separated the two germline ends. Germline values: CDR1 SQVTM, CDR2 ANQGSEA. For the CDR3, the DNA is TGCAGCGTTGAAGGGACCATCAACACTGAAGCTTTCTTT. Translated: CSVEGTINTEAFF.

The J gene is TRBJ2-1, the V gene TRBV30, with a possible D match to TRBD1 (6 bases). Germline V lookup: CDR1 GTSNPN, CDR2 SVGIG (reference sequence). V was pared by 4 bases and J by 5 bases, with 18 bases between. The CDR3 has 15 residues. This chain's CDR3 is CAWNSRGWLDNEQFF. The CDR3 nucleotides are TGTGCCTGGAACAGCAGGGGCTGGCTTGACAATGAGCAGTTCTTC.

The rearrangement uses TRBV20-1 and TRBJ2-7; no firm D call. CDR1 is DFQATT, CDR2 SNEGSKA, per germline (reference sequence). Trimming took 3 bases from V and 9 from J, leaving 21 bases between them. The CDR3 runs to 14 residues. The CDR3 protein is CSARYANHPDGQYF. As DNA, the CDR3 is TGCAGTGCTAGGTACGCGAACCATCCGGACGGGCAGTACTTC.

In its sample, this clonotype was seen many times. DNA of the CDR3: TGTGCCAGCAGCCAACCGGGACAGCATCCCGAGCAGTACTTC. Translating it yields CASSQPGQHPEQYF. The chain employs TRBV4-2 and TRBJ2-7, with 7 positions matching TRBD1. After removal of 2 bases from V and 6 bases from J, the junction contained 7 bases not matched to a gene. Germline loops: CDR1 LGHNA, CDR2 YNFKEQ. The CDR3 runs to 14 residues.

This clonotype was seen only a few times. This chain links TRBV29-1 with TRBJ2-1; 7 bases fit TRBD1. CDR1 and CDR2 from the germline V gene are SQVTM and ANQGSEA. The ends lost 2 bases at V and 3 bases at J; junction bases unmatched: 4. The CDR3 is made up of 14 amino acids. CDR3 DNA sequence: TGCAGCGTTGAACGGGACAGTCGCTACAATGAGCAGTTCTTC. It is translated as CSVERDSRYNEQFF.

This clonotype was recorded a few times. The J gene is TRBJ2-1, the V gene TRBV7-2, with TRBD2 matching 8 bases. The length of the CDR3 is 16 residues. The V gene end was trimmed by 1 base and the J gene end by 5 bases; junction bases not matched to a gene: 7. Germline assignment: CDR1 SGHTA and CDR2 FQGNSA. The CDR3 loop is CASSLVGGRKNNEQFF. The CDR3 DNA is TGTGCCAGCAGCTTAGTCGGCGGGAGGAAAAACAATGAGCAGTTCTTC.

This clonotype came up a few times. This rearrangement joins TRBV6-1 to TRBJ2-7; no clear D. The DNA end favors TRBJ2-5, so the J call may be wrong. Per the germline V gene, CDR1 is MNHNS and CDR2 is SASEGT. CDR3 length: 13 amino acids. The CDR3 sequence: CASSELGSETQYF. The CDR3 region has the DNA TGTGCCAGCAGTGAACTAGGCTCAGAGACCCAGTACTTC.

The genes are TRBV30 and TRBJ1-5, with D uncertain. Trimming stripped 0 bases from V and 6 bases from J, with 9 bases between. Germline CDR1 GTSNPN, CDR2 SVGIG (reference sequence). This CDR3 region has 13 residues. CDR3 in amino acids: CAWSVPGFQPQHF. DNA for the CDR3: TGTGCCTGGAGTGTCCCAGGATTTCAGCCCCAGCATTTT.

The rearrangement uses TRBV27 and TRBJ2-1; 7 bases match TRBD1. Germline assignment: CDR1 MNHEY and CDR2 SMNVEV (reference sequence). Trimming took 2 bases from V and 2 from J; bases not matched to a gene: 6. This CDR3 has 16 amino acids. The CDR3 region is CASSLILGTAYNEQFF. In nucleotides, the CDR3 is TGTGCCAGCAGTTTAATCCTCGGGACAGCCTACAATGAGCAGTTCTTC.

This clonotype has a count of ten or more. The chain is built from TRBV20-1 and TRBJ2-7, with TRBD2 matching 7 bases. V was pared by 3 bases and J by 5 bases, with 10 bases of the junction left unmatched. The CDR3 is 14 amino acids. Germline CDR1 and CDR2: DFQATT and SNEGSKA (reference sequence). The CDR3 DNA follows: TGCAGTGCTAGGAGACTAGCCAGCCCCAACGAGCAGTACTTC. Translation: CSARRLASPNEQYF.

V is TRBV10-3 and J is TRBJ2-3; D may correspond to TRBD1 or TRBD2 (6 bases each). The CDR3 has 13 amino acids. V shed 8 bases and J shed 6 bases, with 15 bases lying between them. Germline CDR1 reads ENHRY; CDR2 reads SYGVKD. The CDR3 spells CAIEGRGGDTQYF. The CDR3 DNA reads as TGTGCCATCGAGGGCAGGGGAGGTGATACGCAGTATTTT.

The gene calls are TRBV11-2 and TRBJ2-7; either TRBD1 or TRBD2 may fit D (6 bases each). This CDR3 is built from 15 residues. The germline gives CDR1 SGHAT, CDR2 FQNNGV. The V and J ends lost 2 bases and 0 bases respectively, with 11 bases between them. The CDR3: CASSLRGAISYEQYF. The CDR3 bases are TGTGCCAGCAGCTTAAGGGGGGCCATCTCCTACGAGCAGTACTTC.

The chain couples TRBV4-2 to TRBJ2-5, with D possibly matching TRBD2 (6 bases). Germline V gene lookup returns CDR1 LGHNA and CDR2 YNFKEQ. The V end was cut by 4 bases, the J end by 1 base, with 13 bases between. The CDR3 contains 15 residues. CDR3 coding DNA: TGTGCCAGCAGCCCCAGTTGGGGAGGCCAAGAGACCCAGTACTTC. This encodes CASSPSWGGQETQYF.